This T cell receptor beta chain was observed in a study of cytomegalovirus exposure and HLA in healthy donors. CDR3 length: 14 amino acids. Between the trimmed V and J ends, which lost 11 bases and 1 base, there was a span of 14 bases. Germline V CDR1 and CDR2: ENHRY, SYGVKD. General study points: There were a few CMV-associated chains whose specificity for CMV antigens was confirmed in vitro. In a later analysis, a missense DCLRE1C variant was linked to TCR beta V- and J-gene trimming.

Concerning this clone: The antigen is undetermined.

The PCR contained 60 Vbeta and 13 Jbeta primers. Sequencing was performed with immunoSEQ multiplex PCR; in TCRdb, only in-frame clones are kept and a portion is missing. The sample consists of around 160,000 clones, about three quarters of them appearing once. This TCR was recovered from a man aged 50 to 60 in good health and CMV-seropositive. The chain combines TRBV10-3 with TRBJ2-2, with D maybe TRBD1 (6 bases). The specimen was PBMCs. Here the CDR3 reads CASSDRMNTGELFF. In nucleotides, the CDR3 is TGTGCCTCGAGTGACAGGATGAACACCGGGGAGCTGTTTTTT.